What follows are 28 T cell receptor beta chains derived from one specimen sequenced in a study of cytomegalovirus exposure and HLA in healthy donors. It was with 60 Vbeta and 13 Jbeta primers that the PCR ran. Some clones are missing from TCRdb's copy, which holds only in-frame ones; the method was immunoSEQ multiplex PCR. The table has roughly 130,000 clones, 75% to 85% seen once; the top ten hold under 3%. Material: PBMCs. The receptors shown here come from a young man in good health and CMV-seronegative.

This chain connects TRBV27 to TRBJ2-7, with D possibly TRBD1 on 6 matching bases. Germline V gives CDR1 MNHEY, CDR2 SMNVEV (reference sequence). CDR3 length equals 14 residues. Between the trimmed V and J ends, which lost 5 bases and 3 bases, there was a span of 14 bases. CDR3 nucleotides: TGTGCCAGCAGTCCAGGGGCCAACATCTACGAGCAGTACTTC. Translating gives CASSPGANIYEQYF.

The sample holds a few counts of this clone. This sequence joins TRBV30 and TRBJ2-7, with 9 nucleotides matching TRBD2. CDR3 length: 12 amino acids. Germline values: CDR1 GTSNPN, CDR2 SVGIG (reference sequence). The ends lost 6 bases at V and 7 bases at J; junction bases unmatched: 7. The CDR3 sequence is CACLSGRREQYF. The DNA of the CDR3 is TGTGCCTGTTTGAGCGGGAGGCGGGAGCAGTACTTC.

The genes are TRBV12-5 and TRBJ2-7, with a tentative D call TRBD1 (6 bases). The V gene's germline CDR1 is LGHNT and CDR2 FRNRAP. CDR3 length: 16 amino acids. V was clipped by 0 bases and J by 0 bases, with 12 bases between them. Here the CDR3 DNA reads TGTGCTAGTGGTTTGGTAATTGGACAGACCTCCTACGAGCAGTACTTC. Translation: CASGLVIGQTSYEQYF.

A single count supports this clone. The chain is built from TRBV30 and TRBJ1-5; 7 bases agree with TRBD1. Per the germline V gene, CDR1 is GTSNPN and CDR2 is SVGIG (reference sequence). Losses at the gene ends were 5 bases for V and 9 bases for J; bases not matched to a gene: 13. The CDR3 is made up of 14 amino acids. CDR3 bases: TGTGCCTGGGCCGGGACAGCCGCATCTTTGCCCCAGCATTTT. It translates to CAWAGTAASLPQHF.

The chain combines TRBV9 with TRBJ2-3, with 7 positions matching TRBD2. There are 14 residues in the CDR3. Germline CDR1 reads SGDLS; CDR2 reads YYNGEE. V was clipped by 3 bases and J by 2 bases; unmatched bases: 3. CDR3 bases: TGTGCCAGCAGCGCCACTAGCGACACAGATACGCAGTATTTT. Translation gives CASSATSDTDTQYF. The full variable domain, completed using reference TRBV9 and TRBJ2-3, is DSGVTQTPKHLITATGQRVTLRCSPRSGDLSVYWYQQSLDQGLQFLIQYYNGEERAKGNILERFSAQQFPDLHSELNLSSLELGDSALYFCASSATSDTDTQYFGPGTRLTVL.

The chain links TRBV6-5 to TRBJ2-3, with TRBD1 matching over 7 bases. The CDR3 extends over 16 amino acids. The V segment lost 2 bases and the J segment 0 bases; nucleotides outside the gene matches: 5. CDR1 is MNHEY and CDR2 is SVGAGI in the germline V gene. CDR3 in DNA: TGTGCCAGCAGTTACAGTACGGGACAGAGCACAGATACGCAGTATTTT. Protein product: CASSYSTGQSTDTQYF.

V usage is TRBV30 and J usage is TRBJ1-5, with 8 bases that match TRBD1. The germline V gene has CDR1 GTSNPN and CDR2 SVGIG (reference sequence). The CDR3 contains 14 residues. V gave up 4 bases and J gave up 9 bases; unmatched junction bases: 11. The CDR3 nucleotides are TGTGCCTGGAAAAAAGGGGCTGGGACAGGGCCCCAGCATTTT. This gives the protein CAWKKGAGTGPQHF.

This sequence joins TRBV7-8 and TRBJ1-1, with no clear D. This CDR3 region has 15 residues. V lost 1 base and J 0 bases, leaving 9 bases between the germline ends. Germline values: CDR1 SGHVS, CDR2 FQNEAQ. The CDR3 nucleotides read TGTGCCAGCAGCTTAGTTCCAACACTGAACACTGAAGCTTTCTTT. Encoded protein: CASSLVPTLNTEAFF.

This chain joins TRBV5-1 and TRBJ1-4; D remains ambiguous. CDR1 SGHRS and CDR2 YFSETQ come from the germline V gene. V lost 0 bases and J 8 bases, leaving 17 bases between the germline ends. This CDR3 is built from 16 residues. DNA of the CDR3: TGCGCCAGCAGCTTGGGGCGGTGGAAACTAGAGGAAAAACTGTTTTTT. Translation gives CASSLGRWKLEEKLFF. Full variable domain (remainder filled in from reference TRBV5-1 and TRBJ1-4): KAGVTQTPRYLIKTRGQQVTLSCSPISGHRSVSWYQQTPGQGLQFLFEYFSETQRNKGNFPGRFSGRQFSNSRSEMNVSTLELGDSALYLCASSLGRWKLEEKLFFGSGTQLSVL.

The chain carries TRBV6-5 and TRBJ2-1, with a tentative D call TRBD1 (6 bases). The V gene lost 11 bases and the J gene lost 7 bases, with 12 bases spanning the gap. Germline values: CDR1 MNHEY, CDR2 SVGAGI. The CDR3 extends over 11 amino acids. CDR3 sequence: CAVGRGNEQFF. The CDR3 DNA is TGTGCCGTGGGCAGGGGTAATGAGCAGTTCTTC.

This chain links TRBV28 with TRBJ1-2; tentatively, D is TRBD1 (6 bases). Trimming pared 4 bases from V and 4 bases from J, leaving 10 bases between. Germline V gene data show CDR1 as MDHEN and CDR2 as SYDVKM. This CDR3 region has 13 residues. Here the CDR3 DNA reads TGTGCCAGCAGTTCGGGAGGGGGCTATGGCTACACCTTC. This sequence encodes CASSSGGGYGYTF.

The V call is TRBV7-8, the J call TRBJ2-5; tentatively, D is TRBD2 (5 bases). The ends were cut back, 3 bases at V and 0 bases at J, with 5 bases in the middle. Germline CDR1 reads SGHVS; CDR2 reads FQNEAQ. The CDR3 consists of 13 residues. The CDR3 DNA sequence: TGTGCCAGCAGCTTCGGGAACCAAGAGACCCAGTACTTC. It translates to CASSFGNQETQYF.

Only one count was recorded for this clone. This sequence joins TRBV18 and TRBJ2-7, with D perhaps TRBD2 (6 bases). Per the germline V gene, CDR1 is KGHSH and CDR2 is LQKENI. The CDR3 loop spans 14 amino acids. Trimming pared 9 bases from V and 2 bases from J, leaving 17 bases between. This CDR3 is CASTERDSAYEQYF. The CDR3 coding sequence is TGTGCCAGTACCGAACGGGACTCGGCCTACGAGCAGTACTTC.

DNA for the CDR3: TGCGCCAGCAGCCAAGGACCGGGACAGAGCTACTATGGCTACACCTTC. Protein sequence: CASSQGPGQSYYGYTF. The chain links TRBV4-1 to TRBJ1-2; 7 nucleotides agree with TRBD1. CDR1 and CDR2 (germline): MGHRA, YSYEKL. With V trimmed by 1 base and J by 3 bases, 8 bases remained unmatched. This CDR3 has 16 residues.

The gene calls are TRBV11-2 and TRBJ2-5, with D maybe TRBD1 (6 bases). CDR1 is SGHAT, CDR2 FQNNGV, per germline. This CDR3 is built from 13 residues. V dropped 4 bases and J dropped 1 base, with 7 bases sitting between them. The CDR3 spells CASSSDSQETQYF. The CDR3 DNA reads TGTGCCAGCAGCTCGGACAGCCAAGAGACCCAGTACTTC. Using reference TRBV11-2 and TRBJ2-5 for the parts outside the CDR3, the full variable domain is EAGVAQSPRYKIIEKRQSVAFWCNPISGHATLYWYQQILGQGPKLLIQFQNNGVVDDSQLPKDRFSAERLKGVDSTLKIQPAKLEDSAVYLCASSSDSQETQYFGPGTRLLVL.

The V and J genes are TRBV5-1 and TRBJ2-5; tentative D call: TRBD1 (5 bases). The germline CDR1 and CDR2 sequences are SGHRS and YFSETQ. This CDR3 contains 14 residues. The ends were cut back, 5 bases at V and 3 bases at J, with 14 bases in the middle. CDR3 in amino acids: CASRKGSREETQYF. DNA for the CDR3: TGCGCCAGCAGGAAAGGTTCCAGGGAAGAGACCCAGTACTTC.

The chain is built from TRBV19 and TRBJ2-7; TRBD1 matches 9 bases. The CDR3 is 15 amino acids. With V trimmed by 5 bases and J by 3 bases, 8 bases remained unmatched. Germline V gene lookup returns CDR1 LNHDA and CDR2 SQIVND (reference sequence). As DNA, the CDR3 is TGTGCCAGTAGTTCTTATCCGGGACAGGGCTACGAGCAGTACTTC. Its protein product is CASSSYPGQGYEQYF.

V usage is TRBV5-4 and J usage is TRBJ2-5; 10 bases are shared with TRBD2. J gave up 5 bases and V 2 bases, and 9 bases lay outside the gene matches. Germline V gives CDR1 SGHNT, CDR2 YYREEE (reference sequence). The CDR3 spans 16 residues. CDR3 DNA sequence: TGTGCCAGCAGCTTAAACGTAGCGGGAGGCTCGGAGACCCAGTACTTC. It yields the protein CASSLNVAGGSETQYF.

This clone was seen ten or more times. The rearrangement joins TRBV2 to TRBJ1-1, with a tentative D call TRBD1 (5 bases). The CDR3 has 15 residues. Germline V gene lookup returns CDR1 SNHLY and CDR2 FYNNEI. V gave up 4 bases and J gave up 3 bases, with 15 bases separating them. The CDR3 sequence is CASSAYGAGDTEAFF. CDR3 coding DNA: TGTGCCAGCAGTGCCTATGGGGCGGGGGACACTGAAGCTTTCTTT.

This chain uses TRBV18 with TRBJ2-7; D might be TRBD2 (5 bases). Germline loops: CDR1 KGHSH, CDR2 LQKENI. The CDR3 is 14 amino acids. The V end lost 0 bases, the J end lost 0 bases, and 6 bases lay between the germline ends. The CDR3: CASSPPAGSYEQYF. DNA for the CDR3: TGTGCCAGCTCACCACCGGCGGGCTCCTACGAGCAGTACTTC.

The genes are TRBV27 and TRBJ2-7; 13 bases line up with TRBD2. The germline V gene encodes CDR1 MNHEY and CDR2 SMNVEV (reference sequence). With V trimmed by 3 bases and J by 6 bases, 8 bases remained unmatched. The length of the CDR3 is 16 residues. The CDR3 reads CASSFILAGGPLEQYF. The CDR3 DNA follows: TGTGCCAGCAGTTTCATACTAGCGGGAGGGCCGCTCGAGCAGTACTTC.

The chain couples TRBV7-2 to TRBJ2-7; a weak D match, TRBD2 (6 bases). V was pared by 0 bases and J by 1 base, with 16 bases between. Germline lookup yields CDR1 SGHTA and CDR2 FQGNSA. The CDR3 is 17 amino acids. CDR3 residues: CASSLALYPGLSYEQYF. The CDR3 DNA reads as TGTGCCAGCAGCTTAGCTCTATACCCGGGACTTTCCTACGAGCAGTACTTC.

The rearrangement uses TRBV29-1 and TRBJ2-7, with 11 bases fitting TRBD1. The CDR3 runs to 13 residues. Germline V CDR1 and CDR2: SQVTM, ANQGSEA. The V and J ends lost 1 base and 5 bases, in that order; junction bases with no gene match: 1. In nucleotides, the CDR3 is TGCAGCGTTGAAGGGACAGGGGGCAACGAGCAGTACTTC. Its protein product is CSVEGTGGNEQYF.

The chain links TRBV27 to TRBJ1-5; D perhaps matches TRBD1 (6 bases). Trimming took 5 bases from V and 0 from J, leaving 8 bases between them. The CDR3 is 14 amino acids. Germline V lookup: CDR1 MNHEY, CDR2 SMNVEV (reference sequence). The CDR3 nucleotides are TGTGCCAGCAGTGCCAGGGGTAGCAATCAGCCCCAGCATTTT. Protein product: CASSARGSNQPQHF.

J is TRBJ1-4 and V is TRBV15, with D perhaps TRBD1 (5 bases). Trimming removed 0 bases at V and 10 bases at J, with 21 bases between. Germline V CDR1 and CDR2: LNHNV, YYDKDF (reference sequence). CDR3 length: 17 amino acids. The CDR3 DNA is TGTGCCACCAGCAGAGATCTACCCGACGGGGCGGAGGGAAAACTGTTTTTT. Translating it yields CATSRDLPDGAEGKLFF.

This clone has only a few counts. The chain employs TRBV5-6 and TRBJ1-1, with a weak D call TRBD1 (6 bases). This CDR3 is built from 16 residues. The ends were cut back, 0 bases at V and 5 bases at J, with 17 bases in the middle. Germline CDR1 reads SGHDT; CDR2 reads YYEEEE. CDR3 sequence: CASSLDLGGGWTEAFF. DNA for the CDR3: TGTGCCAGCAGCTTGGATCTTGGGGGCGGATGGACTGAAGCTTTCTTT.

This clone was observed a single time. This chain links TRBV19 with TRBJ2-7, with 9 positions matching TRBD1. The junction had 6 bases not matched to a gene; V was cut back by 7 bases and J by 2 bases. Germline-derived CDR1 and CDR2 are LNHDA and SQIVND (reference sequence). This CDR3 region has 14 residues. DNA of the CDR3: TGTGCCAGTATGCAGGGACAGGGACCCTACGAGCAGTACTTC. Translating it yields CASMQGQGPYEQYF.

The V call is TRBV9, the J call TRBJ2-7; 15 bases are shared with TRBD2. J was trimmed by 4 bases and V by 3 bases; bases with no gene match: 5. Germline loops: CDR1 SGDLS, CDR2 YYNGEE. The CDR3 has 16 amino acids. The CDR3 bases are TGTGCCAGCAGCGCCGGACTAGCGGGAGGGCCATACGAGCAGTACTTC. It is translated as CASSAGLAGGPYEQYF.